This T cell receptor beta chain was recorded in a study of early stage breast cancer tumors. In the study overall: Most invasive tumors, about 80% of the 16, were ER+/PR+/HER2-. Study-level findings and limits: Most shared enriched TCRB sequences were commonly generated ones. Unsorted bulk genomic DNA sequencing lacked pairing and functional marker data. Compared with adjacent normal breast, tumors showed about 2.5-fold denser, more clonal T cells.

The CDR3 contains 17 residues. The germline gives CDR1 LGHNA, CDR2 YSLEER. Deletions cut 0 bases from V and 0 bases from J, with 12 bases between. Using immunoSEQ multiplex PCR, the repertoire was profiled, and TCRdb retains in-frame clones only, with some absent. The table lists fewer than 30,000 clones, less than 85% of them singletons, with about an eighth in the top ten. In this sample, this clone is medium-sized (0.01 to 0.1%). Its cognate antigen is unknown. V gene TRBV4-3 combines with J gene TRBJ2-1; D is unresolved. What was sequenced was blood. This clonotype was obtained from a person aged 55 to 70 with breast cancer. The chain's CDR3 is CASSQDVPVSSYNEQFF. The CDR3 DNA reads as TGCGCCAGCAGCCAAGATGTCCCGGTTAGCTCCTACAATGAGCAGTTCTTC.